What follows are 6 T cell receptor beta chains derived from one specimen sequenced in a study of OX40 agonist ivuxolimab in advanced cancers. Repertoires were generated with immunoSEQ multiplex PCR, while TCRdb's copy carries only in-frame clones and drops some. The sample carries about 48,000 clones, about 83% recorded once. The sequenced sample was CD4+ or CD8+ T cells sorted from blood, obtained in a trial of the OX40 agonist ivuxolimab. Every receptor here comes from an adult with an advanced solid tumor such as melanoma, head and neck, liver or kidney cancer.

This rearrangement joins TRBV15 to TRBJ2-5; D is perhaps TRBD1 or TRBD2 (5 bases each). The J call is doubtful: the DNA matches TRBJ2-7 better. This CDR3 spans 15 amino acids. From germline, CDR1 is LNHNV and CDR2 YYDKDF (reference sequence). CDR3 DNA: TGTGCCACCAGCAGAGATGATGGGGGCTCCTACGAGCAGTACTTC. It yields the protein CATSRDDGGSYEQYF.

The CDR3 reads CASSQSEGASWSTNEKLFF. In DNA form, the CDR3 reads TGTGCCAGCAGCCAATCAGAAGGGGCCTCTTGGTCAACTAATGAAAAACTGTTTTTT. The rearrangement uses TRBV14 and TRBJ1-4; the D gene is possibly TRBD1 (5 bases). CDR1 is SGHDN, CDR2 FVKESK, per germline. CDR3 length: 19 amino acids. The ends were cut back, 2 bases at V and 0 bases at J, with 19 bases in the middle.

This sequence joins TRBV9 and TRBJ1-3, with D uncertain. In germline, CDR1 is SGDLS, CDR2 YYNGEE. This CDR3 region has 16 residues. V was trimmed by 0 bases and J by 0 bases, leaving 10 bases between them. The CDR3 region has the DNA TGTGCCAGCAGCGTAGCTGTGAGCCTCTCTGGAAACACCATATATTTT. Protein: CASSVAVSLSGNTIYF.

The chain recombines TRBV6-1 with TRBJ1-6; 10 bases line up with TRBD1. Germline CDR1 and CDR2: MNHNS and SASEGT. This CDR3 contains 15 residues. With 2 bases clipped from V and 8 bases from J, the junction kept 3 bases outside the gene matches. Here the CDR3 reads CASSEQGQGYSPLHF. The DNA for the CDR3 is TGTGCCAGCAGTGAACAGGGACAGGGGTATTCACCCCTCCACTTT.

The chain uses TRBV5-1 and TRBJ1-4; D uncertain. With 1 base removed from V and 8 bases from J, the gap between germline ends came to 12 bases. Germline V lookup: CDR1 SGHRS, CDR2 YFSETQ. This CDR3 comprises 14 residues. The DNA of the CDR3 is TGCGCCAGCAGCTTGTCGGACCTTGAGGAAAAACTGTTTTTT. Translated, it gives CASSLSDLEEKLFF.

This clone was seen a few times. This rearrangement joins TRBV9 to TRBJ2-3, with D possibly TRBD2 on 6 matching bases. The V and J ends lost 0 bases and 4 bases respectively, with 12 bases between them. Germline loops: CDR1 SGDLS, CDR2 YYNGEE. This CDR3 has 15 residues. CDR3 region: CASSVEVGRPDTQYF. The CDR3 DNA follows: TGTGCCAGCAGCGTAGAGGTGGGGAGGCCAGATACGCAGTATTTT.